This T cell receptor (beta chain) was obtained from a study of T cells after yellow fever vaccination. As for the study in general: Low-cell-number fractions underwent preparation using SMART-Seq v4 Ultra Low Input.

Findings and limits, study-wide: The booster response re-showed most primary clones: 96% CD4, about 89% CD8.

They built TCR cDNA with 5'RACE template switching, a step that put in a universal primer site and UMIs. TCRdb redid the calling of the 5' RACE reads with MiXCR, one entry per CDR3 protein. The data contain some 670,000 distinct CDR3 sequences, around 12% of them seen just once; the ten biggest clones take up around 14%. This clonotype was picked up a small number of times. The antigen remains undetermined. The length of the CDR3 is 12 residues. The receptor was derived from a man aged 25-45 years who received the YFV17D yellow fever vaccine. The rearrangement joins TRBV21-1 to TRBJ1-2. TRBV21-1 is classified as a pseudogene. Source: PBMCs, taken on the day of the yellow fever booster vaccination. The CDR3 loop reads CASTRPPYGYTF. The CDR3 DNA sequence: TGTGCCAGCACCAGACCTCCCTACGGCTACACCTTC.